Reported below is one TCR beta chain. The V end was cut by 6 bases, the J end by 0 bases, with 17 bases between. From germline, CDR1 is ENHRY and CDR2 SYGVKD. This CDR3 has 17 amino acids. The sample is drawn from a study of control samples from healthy donors and cancer patients. Using immunoSEQ multiplex PCR, the repertoire was profiled, and TCRdb retains in-frame clones only, with some absent. This table has more than 150,000 clones, roughly 91% appearing once. The sequenced material came from blood. The chain recombines TRBV10-3 with TRBJ2-2; the D gene is possibly TRBD1 (6 bases). This clonotype originated in a man aged 18 to 35 in good health. The chain's CDR3 is CAIRGATGESNTGELFF. CDR3 bases: TGTGCCATCAGGGGGGCGACAGGCGAGTCGAACACCGGGGAGCTGTTTTTT.